Below are 10 T cell receptor beta chains sequenced from a single sample in a study of T cells in Graves' hyperthyroidism and ophthalmopathy. RNA transcripts yielded amplified TCR beta CDR3 regions. A set of HTBI primers served as the primers for a first-round RT-PCR of the TCR CDR3. TCRdb used MiXCR to reprocess the multiplex PCR reads, holding one entry per CDR3 protein. The sample comprises hundreds of thousands of distinct CDR3 sequences, roughly 37% of which are singletons, and 8.9% rests with the top ten. The sample comprised blood. Receptors originate from a man between 18 and 29 years old with Graves' hyperthyroidism.

This clonotype was counted ten times or more. This chain links TRBV29-1 with TRBJ1-1, with D possibly being TRBD1 (6 bases). The CDR3 contains 13 residues. Germline assignment: CDR1 SQVTM and CDR2 ANQGSEA. Trimming cost V 6 bases and J 6 bases, with 17 bases left between them. The CDR3 sequence: CSVDDRIYPEAFF. The CDR3 DNA reads as TGCAGCGTGGATGACAGGATTTACCCTGAAGCTTTCTTT.

The chain joins TRBV15 to TRBJ2-7; unclear D gene. The CDR3 extends over 14 amino acids. Germline CDR1 and CDR2: LNHNV and YYDKDF (reference sequence). Trimming pared 5 bases from V and 0 bases from J, leaving 11 bases between. The CDR3 bases are TGTGCCACCAGCCTAGACGGCTTCTCCTACGAGCAGTACTTC. Amino acid sequence: CATSLDGFSYEQYF.

The chain links TRBV20-1 to TRBJ2-7; 8 nucleotides match TRBD1. There are 12 residues in the CDR3. Per the germline V gene, CDR1 is DFQATT and CDR2 is SNEGSKA (reference sequence). V lost 5 bases and J lost 2; bases outside the gene matches: 2. The CDR3 loop reads CSAGQGPYEQYF. The CDR3 bases are TGCAGTGCTGGACAGGGCCCCTACGAGCAGTACTTC.

This chain uses TRBV6-1 with TRBJ1-2; TRBD1 might be the D (6 bases). The CDR3 runs to 15 residues. CDR1 and CDR2 from the germline V gene are MNHNS and SASEGT. The V and J ends lost 3 bases and 8 bases respectively, with 19 bases between them. CDR3 sequence reads: CASSDSNREFTGYTF. DNA of the CDR3: TGTGCCAGCAGTGATTCAAACAGGGAATTTACGGGCTACACCTTC.

The chain's CDR3 is CASSLNDGSGNTF. The CDR3 DNA follows: TGCGCCAGCAGCTTAAATGACGGGAGTGGAAACACCTTC. This rearrangement joins TRBV5-1 to TRBJ1-2; D is unresolved. Trimming took off 2 bases at V and 12 bases at J, with 17 bases between the two ends. Germline V gives CDR1 SGHRS, CDR2 YFSETQ. The CDR3 covers 13 residues. Variable domain in full (rest from reference TRBV5-1 and TRBJ1-2): KAGVTQTPRYLIKTRGQQVTLSCSPISGHRSVSWYQQTPGQGLQFLFEYFSETQRNKGNFPGRFSGRQFSNSRSEMNVSTLELGDSALYLCASSLNDGSGNTFGSGTRLTVV.

This chain links TRBV9 with TRBJ1-1, with D perhaps matching TRBD1 (5 bases). The CDR3 consists of 12 residues. V was cut by 4 bases and J by 10 bases, with 14 bases left in between. Germline-derived CDR1 and CDR2 are SGDLS and YYNGEE. Here the CDR3 reads CASSQDGGTAFF. The CDR3, as DNA: TGTGCCAGCAGCCAAGACGGGGGTACAGCTTTCTTT. The complete variable domain, with remaining parts taken from reference TRBV9 and TRBJ1-1, reads DSGVTQTPKHLITATGQRVTLRCSPRSGDLSVYWYQQSLDQGLQFLIQYYNGEERAKGNILERFSAQQFPDLHSELNLSSLELGDSALYFCASSQDGGTAFFGQGTRLTVV.

Comment on this clonotype: A read error may be the cause here, since a much bigger clone is one base away. The V gene is TRBV12-3 or TRBV12-4, the J gene TRBJ1-1, with 8 bases fitting TRBD1. CDR3 length: 13 residues. V lost 6 bases, J lost 6 bases, and 6 bases stayed unmatched. As DNA, the CDR3 is TGTGCCAGCAGCCGAGACAGGGGCGCTGAAGCTTTCTTT. This codes for CASSRDRGAEAFF.

The chain carries TRBV24-1 and TRBJ2-7; 12 nucleotides align to TRBD1. The CDR3 is 15 residues long. V lost 3 bases and J lost 7; bases outside the gene matches: 6. Germline lookup yields CDR1 KGHDR and CDR2 SFDVKD. The CDR3 nucleotides are TGTGCCACCAGTGATCCGGGACAGGGGGCGAGAGAGCAGTACTTC. Translating gives CATSDPGQGAREQYF.

This clonotype was detected a few times. J is TRBJ2-2 and V is TRBV29-1; D possibly corresponds to TRBD1 (6 bases). V was pared by 2 bases and J by 1 base, with 11 bases between. The germline V gene encodes CDR1 SQVTM and CDR2 ANQGSEA. The CDR3 is 15 residues long. The CDR3 reads CSVERQGKNTGELFF. CDR3 nucleotide sequence: TGCAGCGTTGAACGCCAGGGGAAGAACACCGGGGAGCTGTTTTTT.

The chain joins TRBV5-1 to TRBJ2-7; TRBD1 is a possible D gene (6 bases). V shed 5 bases and J shed 8 bases, with 17 bases lying between them. Looked up from germline, CDR1 is SGHRS and CDR2 is YFSETQ. The CDR3 has 13 amino acids. DNA for the CDR3: TGCGCCAGCAGAGAGATACCGGGACACCAGCAGTACTTC. Translated: CASREIPGHQQYF.